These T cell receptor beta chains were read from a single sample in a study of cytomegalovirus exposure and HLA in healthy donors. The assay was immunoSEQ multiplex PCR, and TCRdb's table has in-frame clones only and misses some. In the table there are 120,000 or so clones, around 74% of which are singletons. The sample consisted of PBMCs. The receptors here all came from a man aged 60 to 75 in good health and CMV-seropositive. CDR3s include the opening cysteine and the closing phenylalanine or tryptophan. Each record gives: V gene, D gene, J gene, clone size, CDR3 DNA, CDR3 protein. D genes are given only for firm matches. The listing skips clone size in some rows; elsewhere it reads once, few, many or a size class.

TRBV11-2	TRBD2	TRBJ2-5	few	TGTGCCAGCAGCCCAGGGTGGCTAGCGGGAGAACAAGAGACCCAGTACTTC	CASSPGWLAGEQETQYF
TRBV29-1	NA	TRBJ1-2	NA	TGCAGCGCCCGTGGTCCCGAGGGGGTCTATGGCTACACCTTC	CSARGPEGVYGYTF
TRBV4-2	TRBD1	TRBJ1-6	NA	TGTGCCAGCAGCCGCTGGGACAGAAATAATTCACCCCTCCACTTT	CASSRWDRNNSPLHF
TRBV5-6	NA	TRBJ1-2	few	TGTGCCAGCAGCTTGGTACAGGTGATAGCTAACTATGGCTACACCTTC	CASSLVQVIANYGYTF
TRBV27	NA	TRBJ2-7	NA	TGTGCCAGCAGTCCACCGCGGGACTGGGGCTCCTACGAGCAGTACTTC	CASSPPRDWGSYEQYF
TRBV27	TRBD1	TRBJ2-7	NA	TGTGCCAGCAGTTTAAAGGGACAGGGCTACGAGCAGTACTTC	CASSLKGQGYEQYF
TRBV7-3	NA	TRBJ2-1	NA	TGTGCCAGCAGCTTAATGGAGGGGTCTTACAAATACAATGAGCAGTTCTTC	CASSLMEGSYKYNEQFF
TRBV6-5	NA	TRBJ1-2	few	TGTGCCAGCAGCCGGACAGATACGATTGGCTACACCTTC	CASSRTDTIGYTF
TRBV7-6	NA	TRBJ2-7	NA	TGTGCCAGCAGCCCGTTGGGGGCTTACGAGCAGTACTTC	CASSPLGAYEQYF
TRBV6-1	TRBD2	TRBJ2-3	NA	TGTGCCAGCAGTGAACTAGCGGGGGGGCCAGATACGCAGTATTTT	CASSELAGGPDTQYF
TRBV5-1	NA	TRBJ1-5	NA	TGCGCCAGCAGCTTGTTCTTCTCCACGGGCAATCAGCCCCAGCATTTT	CASSLFFSTGNQPQHF
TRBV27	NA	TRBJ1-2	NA	TGTGCCAGCAGTTTCGGCCGGGGTACTATGGATGGCTACACCTTC	CASSFGRGTMDGYTF
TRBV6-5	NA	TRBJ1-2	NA	TGTGCCAGCAGTCGCAGCGACCGGTATGGCTACACCTTC	CASSRSDRYGYTF
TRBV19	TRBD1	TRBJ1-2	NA	TGTGCCAGTAGCGCAGAAAGGGACAGATCTAACTATGGCTACACCTTC	CASSAERDRSNYGYTF
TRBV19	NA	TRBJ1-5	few	TGTGCCAGTAGGAATCAGGGGCGCCAGCCCCAGCATTTT	CASRNQGRQPQHF